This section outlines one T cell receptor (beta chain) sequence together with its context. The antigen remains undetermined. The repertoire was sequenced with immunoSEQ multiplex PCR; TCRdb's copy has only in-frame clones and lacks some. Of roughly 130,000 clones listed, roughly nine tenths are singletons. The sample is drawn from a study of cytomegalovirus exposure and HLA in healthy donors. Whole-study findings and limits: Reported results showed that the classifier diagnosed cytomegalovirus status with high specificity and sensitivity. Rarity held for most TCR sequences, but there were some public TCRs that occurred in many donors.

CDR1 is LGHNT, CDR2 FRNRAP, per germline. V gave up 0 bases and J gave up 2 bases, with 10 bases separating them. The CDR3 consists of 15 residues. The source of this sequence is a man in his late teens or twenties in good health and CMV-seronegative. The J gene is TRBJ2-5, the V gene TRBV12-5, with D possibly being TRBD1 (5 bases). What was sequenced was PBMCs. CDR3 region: CASGLVIGAQETQYF. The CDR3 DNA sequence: TGTGCTAGTGGTTTGGTAATAGGGGCACAAGAGACCCAGTACTTC.